This entry lists 14 T cell receptor beta chains sequenced from one sample in a study of blood T cells in healthy people across ages. Then a second PCR, running about 6 to 11 cycles, was carried out with a sample-barcoded 5' primer and a J-beta primer mix. A single record per CDR3 protein comes from TCRdb applying MiXCR to the 5' RACE reads. This sample has approximately 790,000 distinct CDR3 sequences; about 59% occur once, and the top ten carry around a quarter. Sequencing was carried out using blood. The receptors were sampled from a man aged 30 to 39 in good health.

This rearrangement joins TRBV9 to TRBJ1-2; weak D call: TRBD1 (5 bases). CDR1 SGDLS and CDR2 YYNGEE come from the germline V gene. The V and J ends lost 3 bases and 3 bases respectively, with 21 bases between them. The CDR3 length is 17 residues. CDR3 residues: CASSAFYTGLGYYGYTF. The CDR3 coding sequence is TGTGCCAGCAGCGCCTTTTATACAGGCCTGGGGTACTATGGCTACACCTTC.

The table lists this clonotype with a count of one. This chain uses TRBV4-2 with TRBJ1-6; D remains unclear. Trimming left V 3 bases short and J 7 bases short, with 13 bases between. CDR1 and CDR2 from the germline V gene are LGHNA and YNFKEQ. This CDR3 is built from 15 residues. DNA of the CDR3: TGTGCCAGCAGCCACTCGCCTGGGATAAATTCACCCCTCCACTTT. Translated, it gives CASSHSPGINSPLHF.

The J gene is TRBJ1-2, the V gene TRBV12-3 or TRBV12-4; D remains ambiguous. V was cut by 5 bases and J by 1 base, with 11 bases left in between. The CDR3 consists of 14 residues. The CDR3 loop is CASSIVSINYGYTF. The CDR3 region has the DNA TGTGCCAGCAGTATAGTGAGCATTAACTATGGCTACACCTTC.

In its sample, this clonotype was seen a few times. The rearrangement links TRBV7-6 to TRBJ2-7, with 10 bases that match TRBD1. Germline CDR1 SGHVS, CDR2 FNYEAQ. V lost 5 bases to trimming and J lost 2 bases; unmatched junction nucleotides: 6. This CDR3 contains 15 residues. The CDR3 DNA follows: TGTGCCAGCAGCCTGGGACAGGGGAGAACCTACGAGCAGTACTTC. Translating gives CASSLGQGRTYEQYF.

This clonotype was recorded a few times. The chain recombines TRBV7-9 with TRBJ2-4, with D uncertain. The V and J ends lost 4 bases and 6 bases respectively, with 7 bases between them. CDR1 is SEHNR, CDR2 FQNEAQ, per germline (reference sequence). CDR3 length equals 12 residues. The CDR3 region is CASSSPGNIQYF. DNA of the CDR3: TGTGCCAGCAGCTCGCCCGGAAACATTCAGTACTTC. Full variable domain (rest looked up from reference TRBV7-9 and TRBJ2-4): DTGVSQNPRHKITKRGQNVTFRCDPISEHNRLYWYRQTLGQGPEFLTYFQNEAQLEKSRLLSDRFSAERPKGSFSTLEIQRTEQGDSAMYLCASSSPGNIQYFGAGTRLSVL.

This clonotype was seen more than once but under ten times. The V call is TRBV10-3, the J call TRBJ1-2; D is undetermined. CDR1 and CDR2 from the germline V gene are ENHRY and SYGVKD. The CDR3 contains 13 residues. Trimming stripped 2 bases from V and 3 bases from J, with 7 bases between. Here the CDR3 reads CAISEASYYGYTF. Written as DNA, the CDR3 is TGTGCCATCAGTGAGGCTAGCTACTATGGCTACACCTTC.

CDR3 sequence reads: CASSVENRWTDTQYF. The CDR3 nucleotides read TGTGCCAGCAGCGTAGAAAACCGATGGACAGATACGCAGTATTTT. This chain links TRBV9 with TRBJ2-3; D unresolved. The CDR3 has 15 residues. In germline, CDR1 is SGDLS, CDR2 YYNGEE. V lost 0 bases, J lost 3 bases, and 11 bases lay in between.

The genes are TRBV9 and TRBJ1-2; a weak D match, TRBD1 (5 bases). Per germline, CDR1 SGDLS and CDR2 YYNGEE. This CDR3 contains 13 residues. V gave up 3 bases and J gave up 5 bases, with 11 bases separating them. The CDR3 DNA reads TGTGCCAGCAGCGGGGGACCGCCGTATGGCTACACCTTC. Translation gives CASSGGPPYGYTF.

Only a few counts were recorded for this clonotype. CDR3 protein: CASNGGTYSQETQYF. Written as DNA, the CDR3 is TGTGCCAGCAATGGAGGGACTTACTCTCAAGAGACCCAGTACTTC. The chain uses TRBV5-6 and TRBJ2-5; D is perhaps TRBD2 (6 bases). CDR1 and CDR2 (germline): SGHDT, YYEEEE. Between the trimmed V and J ends, which lost 6 bases and 2 bases, there was a span of 17 bases. CDR3 length equals 15 residues.

This clonotype was counted a few times. The chain is built from TRBV20-1 and TRBJ1-1; the D is unclear. The CDR3 spans 13 residues. CDR1 is DFQATT and CDR2 is SNEGSKA in the germline V gene (reference sequence). Trimming left V 1 base short and J 3 bases short, with 9 bases between. CDR3 nucleotides: TGCAGTGCTAGAGGAGACCGCGACACTGAAGCTTTCTTT. It yields the protein CSARGDRDTEAFF.

The rearrangement links TRBV20-1 to TRBJ2-3, with 8 bases that match TRBD2. CDR1 DFQATT and CDR2 SNEGSKA come from the germline V gene (reference sequence). The CDR3 has 13 amino acids. The J segment lost 0 bases and the V segment lost 7 bases, leaving 3 bases of the junction unmatched. The CDR3 coding sequence is TGCAGTGGATCGGGGGGGAGCACAGATACGCAGTATTTT. Encoded protein: CSGSGGSTDTQYF.

The V and J genes are TRBV6-2 or TRBV6-3 and TRBJ2-3; D is ambiguous. Germline V lookup: CDR1 MNHEY, CDR2 SVGEGT. Deletions cut 4 bases from V and 1 base from J, with 12 bases between. The CDR3 has 15 amino acids. DNA for the CDR3: TGTGCCAGCAGTTGGGCCCTCCCTGGCACAGATACGCAGTATTTT. Encoded protein: CASSWALPGTDTQYF.

The chain uses TRBV6-6 and TRBJ1-1; possibly TRBD1 for D (6 bases). Germline assignment: CDR1 MNHNY and CDR2 SVGAGI (reference sequence). This CDR3 has 16 residues. Trimming cost V 6 bases and J 6 bases, with 23 bases left between them. The CDR3 DNA reads TGTGCCAGCAGCGCCACAGGGTTCGGGTTTAACGCTGAAGCTTTCTTT. Protein product: CASSATGFGFNAEAFF.

This clonotype appeared a few times. This rearrangement joins TRBV12-3 or TRBV12-4 to TRBJ2-3; no clear D. Trimming took off 3 bases at V and 0 bases at J, with 7 bases between the two ends. This CDR3 comprises 14 residues. CDR3 sequence: CASSFGSSTDTQYF. The CDR3 nucleotides are TGTGCCAGCAGTTTTGGCTCTAGCACAGATACGCAGTATTTT.